These 3 T cell receptor beta chains were all obtained from the same sample, sequenced in a study of monozygotic twins with inflammatory bowel disease. Reprocessing the 5' RACE reads, TCRdb reports a single entry for every CDR3 protein and omits DNA. The sample has approximately 340,000 distinct CDR3 sequences; the top ten hold under 2.5%. Sample: blood. The receptors derive from a human donor with ulcerative colitis or Crohn's disease, or a healthy co-twin of an affected twin (not recorded which).

The chain recombines TRBV19 with TRBJ2-1; TCRdb picks TRBD1, but there is no DNA to check that call. Germline CDR1 and CDR2: LNHDA and SQIVND (reference sequence). This CDR3 spans 19 amino acids. The CDR3 spells CASGGGDRGSRGAYNEQFF.

The chain links TRBV3-1 to TRBJ2-3; TCRdb indicates TRBD2, and absent DNA this call remains unverified. CDR1 is LGHDT, CDR2 YNNKEL, per germline (reference sequence). CDR3 length equals 15 residues. CDR3 region: CASSQAGGPADTQYF.

The gene calls are TRBV7-2 and TRBJ2-1; TCRdb names TRBD2, which stays unverified in the absence of DNA. Germline CDR1 reads SGHTA; CDR2 reads FQGNSA. This CDR3 has 15 residues. The CDR3: CASSSQRTLYNEQFF.